Listed below are T cell receptor beta chains from one sample, sequenced in a study of blood T cell repertoires in COVID-19. Measured with immunoSEQ multiplex PCR; TCRdb has only the in-frame clones, and not every one. The sample holds approximately 140,000 clones, roughly 84% seen once. The sequenced sample was PBMCs or T cells enriched from blood (not recorded which). All receptors derive from a man in his fifties or sixties in a cohort exposed to, infected with or recovered from COVID-19 (not recorded which). The CDR3 runs from the conserved cysteine through the conserved F or W. A D gene is named only where the DNA matches it firmly. Rows may omit the clone size; those that give it use once, few, many or a size class.

V gene	J gene	D gene	clone size	CDR3 protein	CDR3 DNA
TRBV11-3	TRBJ1-1	.	.	CASSLGAGNTEAFF	TGTGCCAGCAGCTTAGGTGCGGGAAACACTGAAGCTTTCTTT
TRBV5-1	TRBJ2-1	TRBD2	.	CASSLAAGLAGGSSYNEQFF	TGCGCCAGCAGCTTGGCCGCGGGACTAGCGGGAGGGAGCTCCTACAATGAGCAGTTCTTC
TRBV10-3	TRBJ2-3	TRBD2	.	CAISLNGLAGVSDTQYF	TGTGCCATCAGTCTAAATGGCCTAGCGGGAGTTTCAGATACGCAGTATTTT
TRBV27	TRBJ2-5	TRBD2	.	CASSLSPVAGGWETQYF	TGTGCCAGCAGTTTATCTCCCGTAGCGGGAGGTTGGGAGACCCAGTACTTC
TRBV5-1	TRBJ1-1	TRBD1	.	CASSLVTGPTEAFF	TGCGCCAGCAGCTTGGTGACAGGGCCCACTGAAGCTTTCTTT
TRBV10-3	TRBJ2-7	.	once	CAITDSWSEYEQYF	TGTGCCATTACGGACAGTTGGTCCGAATACGAGCAGTACTTC
TRBV25-1	TRBJ2-2	.	.	CASAPRTRNTGELFF	TGTGCCAGCGCTCCACGGACAAGGAACACCGGGGAGCTGTTTTTT
TRBV7-2	TRBJ1-1	.	once	CASSFGAENTEAFF	TGTGCCAGCAGCTTTGGGGCCGAGAACACTGAAGCTTTCTTT
TRBV18	TRBJ2-5	TRBD1	.	CASSNRGQETQYF	TGTGCCAGCTCCAACAGGGGCCAAGAGACCCAGTACTTC
TRBV18	TRBJ2-5	TRBD2	.	CASSLRLAEGGETQYF	TGTGCCAGCTCACTCCGACTAGCGGAGGGCGGAGAGACCCAGTACTTC
TRBV3-1/TRBV3-2	TRBJ1-6	.	.	CASSHLHSSYNSPLHF	TGTGCCAGCAGCCACCTACACAGCTCCTATAATTCACCCCTCCACTTT
TRBV7-2	TRBJ1-6	.	.	CASSLLGGRAMDSPLHF	TGTGCCAGCAGCTTGCTCGGTGGCAGGGCTATGGATTCACCCCTCCACTTT
TRBV2	TRBJ1-5	.	.	CASKGDSNQPQHF	TGTGCCAGCAAAGGGGATAGCAATCAGCCCCAGCATTTT
TRBV4-3	TRBJ2-5	TRBD2	.	CASSSGLAGIETQYF	TGCGCCAGCAGCTCAGGACTAGCGGGGATAGAGACCCAGTACTTC
TRBV19	TRBJ1-2	TRBD1	.	CASSLQGTGGFANYGYTF	TGTGCCAGTAGTCTACAGGGGACAGGGGGCTTCGCTAACTATGGCTACACCTTC
TRBV9	TRBJ2-5	TRBD2	.	CASSGGTSGRKLVETQYF	TGTGCCAGCAGCGGAGGAACTAGCGGGAGAAAATTGGTAGAGACCCAGTACTTC
TRBV13	TRBJ1-3	.	.	CASSLGYSREAGNTIYF	TGTGCCAGCAGCTTAGGCTATAGTCGAGAGGCTGGAAACACCATATATTTT
TRBV7-9	TRBJ2-2	.	.	CASSGSRRSKETGELFF	TGTGCCAGCAGCGGCTCCCGAAGGAGTAAGGAGACCGGGGAGCTGTTTTTT
TRBV4-3	TRBJ2-7	TRBD1	once	CASSQPGTGNEQYF	TGCGCCAGCAGCCAACCCGGGACAGGGAACGAGCAGTACTTC
TRBV7-9	TRBJ2-1	TRBD2	.	CASSPDYLSGGEQFF	TGTGCCAGCAGCCCCGACTACCTATCGGGGGGTGAGCAGTTCTTC
TRBV9	TRBJ2-3	.	.	CASRKGGTDTQYF	TGTGCCAGCAGGAAGGGGGGCACAGATACGCAGTATTTT
TRBV7-8	TRBJ2-2	TRBD2	.	CASSLAPQGGGAWTGELFF	TGTGCCAGCAGCTTAGCCCCGCAGGGCGGGGGGGCGTGGACCGGGGAGCTGTTTTTT
TRBV6-5	TRBJ1-1	.	.	CASMDGRTAFF	TGTGCCAGCATGGACGGGAGGACAGCTTTCTTT
TRBV6-6	TRBJ2-3	TRBD2	once	CASRERGGASTDTQYF	TGTGCCAGCCGGGAGCGGGGAGGAGCGTCCACAGATACGCAGTATTTT
TRBV29-1	TRBJ1-2	TRBD1	.	CSVEDLGDRENYGYTF	TGCAGCGTTGAGGATTTGGGGGACAGGGAGAACTATGGCTACACCTTC
TRBV7-2	TRBJ2-1	TRBD2	.	CASSPRPGLASHEQFF	TGTGCCAGCAGCCCCCGTCCGGGACTAGCATCCCATGAGCAGTTCTTC
TRBV24-1	TRBJ2-1	.	.	CATSPGLNNEQFF	TGTGCCACCAGTCCCGGACTTAACAATGAGCAGTTCTTC
TRBV14	TRBJ2-1	TRBD1	.	CASSYRDRVNEQFF	TGTGCCAGCAGCTACCGGGACAGGGTCAATGAGCAGTTCTTC
TRBV2	TRBJ2-3	TRBD2	.	CANSGLAVDTQYF	TGTGCCAACAGCGGACTAGCGGTAGATACGCAGTATTTT
TRBV28	TRBJ1-2	.	few	CASSHYNSQGNYGYTF	TGTGCCAGCAGTCACTACAACTCACAGGGCAACTATGGCTACACCTTC
TRBV10-3	TRBJ1-1	.	.	CAISMTGAIGLTEAFF	TGTGCCATCAGCATGACAGGAGCTATTGGTCTCACTGAAGCTTTCTTT
TRBV19	TRBJ1-5	.	.	CASSAGISNQPQHF	TGTGCCAGTAGCGCAGGGATTAGCAATCAGCCCCAGCATTTT
TRBV2	TRBJ2-5	.	.	CASKVGSETQYF	TGTGCCAGCAAGGTGGGCAGTGAGACCCAGTACTTC
TRBV6-2/TRBV6-3	TRBJ2-1	TRBD2	.	CASSYGTSGGASYNEQFF	TGTGCCAGCAGTTACGGGACTAGCGGGGGGGCCTCCTACAATGAGCAGTTCTTC
TRBV7-2	TRBJ2-5	.	.	CASSLGSPGTRETQYF	TGTGCCAGCAGCTTAGGGTCGCCCGGGACAAGGGAGACCCAGTACTTC
TRBV4-2	TRBJ1-2	.	few	CASSQGAGKLNYGYTF	TGTGCCAGCAGCCAAGGAGCGGGGAAGCTTAACTATGGCTACACCTTC
TRBV12-5	TRBJ2-7	.	few	CASGPRGASYEQYF	TGTGCTAGTGGCCCACGCGGGGCTTCCTACGAGCAGTACTTC
TRBV11-3	TRBJ2-5	.	.	CASSLMAGAKETQYF	TGTGCCAGCAGCTTAATGGCAGGGGCTAAAGAGACCCAGTACTTC
TRBV11-2	TRBJ2-5	TRBD2	.	CASSSGLVVWLRETQYF	TGTGCCAGCAGCTCCGGACTAGTTGTATGGTTGAGGGAGACCCAGTACTTC
TRBV3-1/TRBV3-2	TRBJ2-7	TRBD2	.	CASSPRRLAGVVYEQYF	TGTGCCAGCAGCCCTCGACGACTAGCGGGGGTGGTCTACGAGCAGTACTTC
TRBV7-2	TRBJ1-1	.	.	CASSLGGRTEAFF	TGTGCCAGCAGCTTAGGGGGCAGAACTGAAGCTTTCTTT
TRBV18	TRBJ1-6	TRBD1	.	CASSPDRSIGSPLHF	TGTGCCAGCTCACCGGACAGGTCTATCGGGTCACCCCTCCACTTT
TRBV6-5	TRBJ2-1	.	.	CASSYDRAYNEQFF	TGTGCCAGCAGTTATGACAGAGCCTACAATGAGCAGTTCTTC
TRBV7-2	TRBJ1-5	TRBD1	few	CASSSDRAIQPQHF	TGTGCCAGCAGCTCCGACAGGGCGATTCAGCCCCAGCATTTT
TRBV10-1	TRBJ2-1	.	.	CASSVGRIAYNEQFF	TGCGCCAGCAGTGTGGGCAGAATAGCGTACAATGAGCAGTTCTTC
TRBV30	TRBJ1-1	.	.	CAWTGYMNTEAFF	TGTGCCTGGACAGGATACATGAACACTGAAGCTTTCTTT
TRBV30	TRBJ2-2	TRBD2	.	CAWSGTSGRARNTGELFF	TGTGCCTGGAGTGGGACTAGCGGGAGGGCCAGGAACACCGGGGAGCTGTTTTTT
TRBV6-5	TRBJ1-5	.	.	CASSRGDNQPQHF	TGTGCCAGCAGTCGGGGTGACAATCAGCCCCAGCATTTT
TRBV7-8	TRBJ2-7	TRBD1	.	CASQQGVGDYEQYF	TGTGCCAGCCAGCAGGGGGTTGGGGACTACGAGCAGTACTTC
TRBV7-9	TRBJ2-2	TRBD2	.	CASSFRLAGGTGELFF	TGTGCCAGCAGCTTCAGGCTAGCGGGGGGCACCGGGGAGCTGTTTTTT
TRBV6-1	TRBJ2-7	TRBD2	few	CASSEGEGFGSYEQYF	TGTGCCAGCAGTGAAGGGGAGGGTTTCGGCTCCTACGAGCAGTACTTC
TRBV23-1	TRBJ1-2	.	.	CASSPRQTPNYGYTF	TGCGCCAGCAGTCCCCGACAGACCCCGAACTATGGCTACACCTTC
TRBV21-1	TRBJ2-7	.	few	CASSKRTESYEQYF	TGTGCCAGCAGCAAACGGACAGAATCCTACGAGCAGTACTTC
TRBV5-1	TRBJ1-4	TRBD1	.	CASSSDGGTGNEKLFF	TGCGCCAGCAGCTCTGACGGAGGGACAGGGAATGAAAAACTGTTTTTT